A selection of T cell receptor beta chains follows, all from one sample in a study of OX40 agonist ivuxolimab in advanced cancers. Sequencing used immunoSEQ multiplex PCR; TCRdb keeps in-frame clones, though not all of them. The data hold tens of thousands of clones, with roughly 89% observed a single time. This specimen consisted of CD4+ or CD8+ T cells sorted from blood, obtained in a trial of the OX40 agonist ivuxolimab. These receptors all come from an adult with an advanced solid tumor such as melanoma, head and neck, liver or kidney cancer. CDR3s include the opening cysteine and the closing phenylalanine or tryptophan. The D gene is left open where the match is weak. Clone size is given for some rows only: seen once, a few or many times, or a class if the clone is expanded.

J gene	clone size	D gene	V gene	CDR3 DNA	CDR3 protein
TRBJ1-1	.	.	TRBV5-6	TGTGCCAGCAGCTTGGAAGGGCTTGGCACTGAAGCTTTCTTT	CASSLEGLGTEAFF
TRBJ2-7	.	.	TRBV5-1	TGCGCCAGCAGCGGAGGGGGGGACTCCTACGAGCAGTACTTC	CASSGGGDSYEQYF
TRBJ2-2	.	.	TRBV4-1	TGCGCCAGCAGCCGGGGGACTTTAAACACCGGGGAGCTGTTTTTT	CASSRGTLNTGELFF
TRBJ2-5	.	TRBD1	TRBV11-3	TGTGCCAGCAGCGCGACAGGGGACGCTAAGGAGACCCAGTACTTC	CASSATGDAKETQYF
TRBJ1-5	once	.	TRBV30	TGTGCCTGGACGGTGGGTATCAATCAGCCCCAGCATTTT	CAWTVGINQPQHF
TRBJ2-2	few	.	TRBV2	TGTGCCAGCAGTGTATATCGGGTCACCGGGGAGCTGTTTTTT	CASSVYRVTGELFF
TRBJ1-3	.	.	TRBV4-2	TGTGCCAGCAGCCAAGATTTGGGGTTTGGAAACACCATATATTTT	CASSQDLGFGNTIYF
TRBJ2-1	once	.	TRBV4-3	TGCGCCAGCAGCCATTTCAGCGGCCTCTCCTACAATGAGCAGTTCTTC	CASSHFSGLSYNEQFF
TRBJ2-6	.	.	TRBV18	TGTGCCAGCTCACCACGAATTGGCTCTGGGGCCAACGTCCTGACTTTC	CASSPRIGSGANVLTF
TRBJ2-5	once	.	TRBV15	TGTGCCACCAGCAGAGGGGGCGCGTTGGTTGAGGAGACCCAGTACTTC	CATSRGGALVEETQYF
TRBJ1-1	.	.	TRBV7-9	TGTGCCAGCAGCTCACAGGGTAGGCCTATGAACACTGAAGCTTTCTTT	CASSSQGRPMNTEAFF
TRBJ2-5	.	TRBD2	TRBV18	TGTGCCAGCTCACCACCAGTAGCGGGAGTAGGGGAGACCCAGTACTTC	CASSPPVAGVGETQYF
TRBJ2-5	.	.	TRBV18	TGTGCCAGCTCACCACTGAAAGAGACCCAGTACTTC	CASSPLKETQYF
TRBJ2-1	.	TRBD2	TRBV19	TGTGCCAGCAAACGAGGGAGCGGGAGGTCCCTGGGGGAGCAGTTCTTC	CASKRGSGRSLGEQFF
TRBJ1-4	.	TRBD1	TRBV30	TGTGCCTGGAGTAGGGGGCATACTAATGAAAAACTGTTTTTT	CAWSRGHTNEKLFF
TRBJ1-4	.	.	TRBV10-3	TGTGCCATCAGTGAGTCGAAATTGGCAGCTAATGAAAAACTGTTTTTT	CAISESKLAANEKLFF
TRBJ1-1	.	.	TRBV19	TGTGCCAGTAGGTACAGGGAGGGGAACACTGAAGCTTTCTTT	CASRYREGNTEAFF
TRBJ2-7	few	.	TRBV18	TGTGCCAGCTCACCACAGGAGTCCTACGAGCAGTACTTC	CASSPQESYEQYF
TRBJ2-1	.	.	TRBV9	TGTGCCAGCAGCCCTCAAATAGGCTCAGGCGAGCAGTTCTTC	CASSPQIGSGEQFF
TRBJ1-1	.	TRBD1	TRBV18	TGTGCCAGCTCACAACTGCAGGGGGTGAACACTGAAGCTTTCTTT	CASSQLQGVNTEAFF
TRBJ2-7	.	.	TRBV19	TGTGCCAGTAGTCTCCGAGCAGGGTCCTACGAGCAGTACTTC	CASSLRAGSYEQYF
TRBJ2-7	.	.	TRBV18	TGTGCCAGCTCACCTCCCAGTTCTCCGACGTACGAGCAGTACTTC	CASSPPSSPTYEQYF
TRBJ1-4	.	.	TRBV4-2	TGTGCCAGCAGCCCAAGTGTAGACGGGGTTCCCGAAAAACTGTTTTTT	CASSPSVDGVPEKLFF
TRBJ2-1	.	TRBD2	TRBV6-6	TGTGCCAGCAAAGAGGCGGGAGGTTTCCATGAGCAGTTCTTC	CASKEAGGFHEQFF
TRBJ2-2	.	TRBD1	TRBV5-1	TGCGCCAGCAGCACTCCGGGACAGGGGAGCGGGGAGCTGTTTTTT	CASSTPGQGSGELFF
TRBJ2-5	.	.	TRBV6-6	TGTGCCAGCAGCCGTGATTTCCAAGAGACCCAGTACTTC	CASSRDFQETQYF
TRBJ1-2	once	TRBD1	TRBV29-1	TGCAGCGTTGTCGGGACAGGCGATGGCTACACCTTC	CSVVGTGDGYTF
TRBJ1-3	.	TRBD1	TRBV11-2	TGTGCCATCAGGACAGGGGTGCACACCATATATTTT	CAIRTGVHTIYF
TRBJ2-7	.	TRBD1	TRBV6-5	TGTGCCAGCAGGCCGGGACAGGGGAACTACGAGCAGTACTTC	CASRPGQGNYEQYF
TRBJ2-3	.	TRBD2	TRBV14	TGTGCCAGCAGCCCTAGCGGGAGGGCCAAAGATACGCAGTATTTT	CASSPSGRAKDTQYF
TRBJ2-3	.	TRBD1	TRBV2	TGTGCCAGCAGTTCGGACAGGGGGGCAGGGGATACGCAGTATTTT	CASSSDRGAGDTQYF
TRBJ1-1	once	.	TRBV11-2	TGTGCCAGCAGCTTCGAAAACTGGAACACTGAAGCTTTCTTT	CASSFENWNTEAFF
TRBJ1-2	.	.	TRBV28	TGTGCCAGCAGTGTGACAGGTTTTAACTATGGCTACACCTTC	CASSVTGFNYGYTF
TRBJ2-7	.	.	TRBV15	TGTGCCACCAGCTCAGGACCCTGGTACGAGCAGTACTTC	CATSSGPWYEQYF
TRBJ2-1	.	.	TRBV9	TGTGCCAGCAGCGTAGGGGGGGTAGTTAATGAGCAGTTCTTC	CASSVGGVVNEQFF
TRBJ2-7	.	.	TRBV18	TGTGCCAGCTCACCACCGGCCCGGGACTACGAGCAGTACTTC	CASSPPARDYEQYF
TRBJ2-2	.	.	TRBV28	TGTGCCAGCAGTTTAGTCGTGGGGGCTACCGGGGAGCTGTTTTTT	CASSLVVGATGELFF
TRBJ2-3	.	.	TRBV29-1	TGCAGCGTTGATGCAGGGTTAAATACGCAGTATTTT	CSVDAGLNTQYF
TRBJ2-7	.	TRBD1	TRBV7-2	TGTGCCAGCAGCCGTACTTACGCAGGGGGCGCTTACGAGCAGTACTTC	CASSRTYAGGAYEQYF
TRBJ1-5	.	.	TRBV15	TGTGCCACCAGCCGGGGCAATCAGCCCCAGCATTTT	CATSRGNQPQHF
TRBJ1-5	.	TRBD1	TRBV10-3	TGTGCCATCAAGGAGGGGGCCGGTACGCAGCCCCAGCATTTT	CAIKEGAGTQPQHF
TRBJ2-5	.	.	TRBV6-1	TGTGCCAGCGGACGACAAGGGGTGGAGACCCAGTACTTC	CASGRQGVETQYF
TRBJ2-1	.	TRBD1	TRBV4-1	TGCGCCAGCAGCCAAAATTCAGGGGGCCCGAACAATGAGCAGTTCTTC	CASSQNSGGPNNEQFF
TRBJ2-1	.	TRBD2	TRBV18	TGTGCCAGCTCCCCCCTTCGGGCTAGCGGGGACAATGAGCAGTTCTTC	CASSPLRASGDNEQFF
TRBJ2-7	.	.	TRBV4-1	TGCGCCAGCAGCCAAGATCCCCAGGGTATCTACGAGCAGTACTTC	CASSQDPQGIYEQYF
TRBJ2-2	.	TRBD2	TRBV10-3	TGTGCCATCAGAGACCCGGGACTAGCGGGACGGGGCACCGGGGAGCTGTTTTTT	CAIRDPGLAGRGTGELFF
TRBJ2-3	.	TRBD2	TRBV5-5	TGTGCCAGCAGCTTGGGCGGGGGGACAGATACGCAGTATTTT	CASSLGGGTDTQYF
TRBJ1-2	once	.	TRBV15	TGTGCCACCAGCAGAGAATATTCAAGTAGTTATGGCTACACCTTC	CATSREYSSSYGYTF
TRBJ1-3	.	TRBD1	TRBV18	TGTGCCAGCTCACCACCTACGGACAGGATTAGCTCTGGAAACACCATATATTTT	CASSPPTDRISSGNTIYF
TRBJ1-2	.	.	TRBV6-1	TGTGCCAGCAGCCTAGCGGGAGGGAGGGATGGCTACACCTTC	CASSLAGGRDGYTF
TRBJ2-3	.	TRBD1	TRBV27	TGTGCCAGCAGTCGGGACAGGGTATCAGATACGCAGTATTTT	CASSRDRVSDTQYF
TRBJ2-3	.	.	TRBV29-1	TGCAGCGTTGAGTCAGGGACCCCCACAGATACGCAGTATTTT	CSVESGTPTDTQYF
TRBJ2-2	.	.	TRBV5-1	TGCGCCAGCAGCTTAGGTGCGAACACCGGGGAGCTGTTTTTT	CASSLGANTGELFF
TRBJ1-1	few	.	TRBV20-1	TGCAGTGCCCGCAGACAGGTTGAAGCTTTCTTT	CSARRQVEAFF
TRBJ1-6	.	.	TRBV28	TGTGCCAGCAGTTTGTCCAGGGGTTATAATTCACCCCTCCACTTT	CASSLSRGYNSPLHF
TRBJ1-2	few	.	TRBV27	TGTGCCAGCAGTTTGAACCCAGGCTCTGGCTACACCTTC	CASSLNPGSGYTF
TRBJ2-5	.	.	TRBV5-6	TGTGCCAGCAGCTTGACAGGGCCAAGGACCCAGTACTTC	CASSLTGPRTQYF